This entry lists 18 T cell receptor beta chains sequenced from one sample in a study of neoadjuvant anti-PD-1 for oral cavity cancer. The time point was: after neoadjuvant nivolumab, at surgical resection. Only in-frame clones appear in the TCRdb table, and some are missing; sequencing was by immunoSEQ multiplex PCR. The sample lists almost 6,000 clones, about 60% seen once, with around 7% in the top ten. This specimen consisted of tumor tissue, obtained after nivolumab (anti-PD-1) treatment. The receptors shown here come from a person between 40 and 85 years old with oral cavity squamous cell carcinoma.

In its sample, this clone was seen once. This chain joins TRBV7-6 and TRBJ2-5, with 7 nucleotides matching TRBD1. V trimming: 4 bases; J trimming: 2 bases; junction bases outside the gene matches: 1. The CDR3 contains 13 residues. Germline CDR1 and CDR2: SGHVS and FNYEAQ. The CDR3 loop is CASSSGQQETQYF. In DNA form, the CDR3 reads TGTGCCAGCAGCTCGGGACAGCAAGAGACCCAGTACTTC.

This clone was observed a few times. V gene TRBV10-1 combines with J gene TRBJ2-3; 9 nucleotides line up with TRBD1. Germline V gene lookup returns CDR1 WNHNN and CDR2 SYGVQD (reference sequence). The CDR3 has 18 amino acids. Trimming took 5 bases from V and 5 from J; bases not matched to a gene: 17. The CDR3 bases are TGCGCCAGCAGTCAGGGAGATCTTCTCGGACAGGGGAGAGATACGCAGTATTTT. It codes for CASSQGDLLGQGRDTQYF.

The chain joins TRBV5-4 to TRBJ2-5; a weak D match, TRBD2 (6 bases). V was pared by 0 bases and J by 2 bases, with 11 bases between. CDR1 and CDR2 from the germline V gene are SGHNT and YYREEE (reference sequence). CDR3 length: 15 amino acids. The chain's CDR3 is CASSLAGRGQETQYF. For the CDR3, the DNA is TGTGCCAGCAGCTTGGCCGGGCGGGGACAAGAGACCCAGTACTTC.

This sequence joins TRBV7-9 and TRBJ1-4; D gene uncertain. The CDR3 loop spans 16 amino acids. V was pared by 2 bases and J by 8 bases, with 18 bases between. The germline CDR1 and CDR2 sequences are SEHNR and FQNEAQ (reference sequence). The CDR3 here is CASSLLLVGDREKLFF. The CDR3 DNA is TGTGCCAGCAGCTTATTACTAGTTGGGGATAGGGAAAAACTGTTTTTT.

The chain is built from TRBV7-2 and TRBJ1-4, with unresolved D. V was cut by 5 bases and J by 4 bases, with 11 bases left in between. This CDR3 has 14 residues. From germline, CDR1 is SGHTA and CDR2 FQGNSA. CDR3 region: CASSVGVYNEKLFF. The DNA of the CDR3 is TGTGCCAGCAGCGTCGGGGTTTATAATGAAAAACTGTTTTTT.

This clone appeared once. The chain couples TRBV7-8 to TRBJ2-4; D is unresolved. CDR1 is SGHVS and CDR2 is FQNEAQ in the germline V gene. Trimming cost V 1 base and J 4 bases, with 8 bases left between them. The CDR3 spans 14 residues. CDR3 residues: CASSLEAGKNIQYF. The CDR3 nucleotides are TGTGCCAGCAGCTTAGAGGCCGGAAAAAACATTCAGTACTTC. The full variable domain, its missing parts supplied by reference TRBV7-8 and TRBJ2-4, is GAGVSQSPRYKVAKRGQDVALRCDPISGHVSLFWYQQALGQGPEFLTYFQNEAQLDKSGLPSDRFFAERPEGSVSTLKIQRTQQEDSAVYLCASSLEAGKNIQYFGAGTRLSVL.

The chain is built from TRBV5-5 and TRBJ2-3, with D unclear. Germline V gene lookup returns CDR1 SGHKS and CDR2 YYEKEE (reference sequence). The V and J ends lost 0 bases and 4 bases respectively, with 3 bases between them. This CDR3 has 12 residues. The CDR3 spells CASSLEADTQYF. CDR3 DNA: TGTGCCAGCAGCTTGGAAGCAGATACGCAGTATTTT. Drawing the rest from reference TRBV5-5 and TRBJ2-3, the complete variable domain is DAGVTQSPTHLIKTRGQQVTLRCSPISGHKSVSWYQQVLGQGPQFIFQYYEKEERGRGNFPDRFSARQFPNYSSELNVNALLLGDSALYLCASSLEADTQYFGPGTRLTVL.

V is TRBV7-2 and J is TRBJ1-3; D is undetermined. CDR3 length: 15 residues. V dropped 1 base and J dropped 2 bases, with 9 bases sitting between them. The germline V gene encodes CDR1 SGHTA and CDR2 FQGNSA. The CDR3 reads CASSLGTDPGNTIYF. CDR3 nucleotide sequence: TGTGCCAGCAGCTTAGGGACGGACCCTGGAAACACCATATATTTT.

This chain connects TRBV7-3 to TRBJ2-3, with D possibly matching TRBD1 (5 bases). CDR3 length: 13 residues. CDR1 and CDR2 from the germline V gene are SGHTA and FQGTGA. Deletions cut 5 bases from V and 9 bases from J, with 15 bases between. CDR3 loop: CASSTQTPGTQYF. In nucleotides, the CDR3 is TGTGCCAGCAGCACGCAGACTCCAGGGACGCAGTATTTT. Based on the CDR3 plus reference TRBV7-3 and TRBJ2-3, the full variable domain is GAGVSQTPSNKVTEKGKYVELRCDPISGHTALYWYRQSLGQGPEFLIYFQGTGAADDSGLPNDRFFAVRPEGSVSTLKIQRTERGDSAVYLCASSTQTPGTQYFGPGTRLTVL.

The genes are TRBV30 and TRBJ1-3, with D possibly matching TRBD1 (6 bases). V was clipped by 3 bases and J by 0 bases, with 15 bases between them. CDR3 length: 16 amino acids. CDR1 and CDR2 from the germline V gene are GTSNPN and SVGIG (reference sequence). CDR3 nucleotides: TGTGCCTGGAGCAAATGGGGGGCCCTCTCTGGAAACACCATATATTTT. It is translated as CAWSKWGALSGNTIYF.

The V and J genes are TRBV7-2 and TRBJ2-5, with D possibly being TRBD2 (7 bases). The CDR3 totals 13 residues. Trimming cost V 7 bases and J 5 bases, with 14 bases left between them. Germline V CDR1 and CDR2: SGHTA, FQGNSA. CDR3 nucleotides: TGTGCCAGCACTCTAGGGGGGGCGGAGACCCAGTACTTC. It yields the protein CASTLGGAETQYF.

The CDR3 here is CAITREGAGQPQHF. In DNA, the CDR3 is TGTGCCATAACCCGGGAAGGGGCCGGACAGCCCCAGCATTTT. This chain connects TRBV6-1 to TRBJ1-5; a weak D match, TRBD1 (5 bases). V lost 10 bases, J lost 7 bases, and 20 bases lay in between. CDR1 is MNHNS and CDR2 is SASEGT in the germline V gene. The CDR3 is 14 amino acids.

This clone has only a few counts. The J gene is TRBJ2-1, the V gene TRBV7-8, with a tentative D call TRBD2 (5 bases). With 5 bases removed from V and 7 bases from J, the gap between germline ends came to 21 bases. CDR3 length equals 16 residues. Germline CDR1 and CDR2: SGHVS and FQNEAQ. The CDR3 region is CASSPQRGLGPNEQFF. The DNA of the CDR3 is TGTGCCAGCAGCCCTCAAAGAGGGCTTGGTCCAAATGAGCAGTTCTTC.

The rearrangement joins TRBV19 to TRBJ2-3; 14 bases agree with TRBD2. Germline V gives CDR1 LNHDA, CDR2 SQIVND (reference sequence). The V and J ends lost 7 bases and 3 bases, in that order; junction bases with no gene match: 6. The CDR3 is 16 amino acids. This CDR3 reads CASKWTSGGKTDTQYF. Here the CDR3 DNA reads TGTGCCAGTAAGTGGACTAGCGGGGGGAAGACAGATACGCAGTATTTT.

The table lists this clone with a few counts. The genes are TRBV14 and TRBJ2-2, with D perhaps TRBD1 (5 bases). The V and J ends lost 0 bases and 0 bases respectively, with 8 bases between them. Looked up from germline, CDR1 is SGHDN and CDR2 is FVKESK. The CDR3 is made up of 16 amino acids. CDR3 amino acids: CASSQESRANTGELFF. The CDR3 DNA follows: TGTGCCAGCAGCCAAGAGAGCAGGGCGAACACCGGGGAGCTGTTTTTT.

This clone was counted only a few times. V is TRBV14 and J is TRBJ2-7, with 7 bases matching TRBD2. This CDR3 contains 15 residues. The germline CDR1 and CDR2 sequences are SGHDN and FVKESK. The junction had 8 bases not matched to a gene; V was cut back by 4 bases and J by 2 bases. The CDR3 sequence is CASSPLERGPYEQYF. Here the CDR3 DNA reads TGTGCCAGCAGCCCCCTCGAGCGGGGTCCCTACGAGCAGTACTTC.

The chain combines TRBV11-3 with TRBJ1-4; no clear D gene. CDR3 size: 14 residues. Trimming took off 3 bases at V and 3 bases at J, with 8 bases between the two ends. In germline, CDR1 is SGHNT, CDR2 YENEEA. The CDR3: CASSFDASNEKLFF. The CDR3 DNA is TGTGCCAGCAGCTTCGACGCCTCTAATGAAAAACTGTTTTTT.

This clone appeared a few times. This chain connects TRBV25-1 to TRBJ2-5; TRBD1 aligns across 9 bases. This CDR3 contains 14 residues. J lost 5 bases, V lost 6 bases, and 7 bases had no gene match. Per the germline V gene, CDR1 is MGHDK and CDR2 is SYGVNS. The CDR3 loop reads CASSHTGGGETQYF. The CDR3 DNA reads TGTGCCAGCAGCCATACAGGGGGCGGCGAGACCCAGTACTTC.